A single sample gave rise to the 19 T cell receptor beta chains below, sequenced in a study of blood T cells in healthy people across ages. Together with a sample-barcoded 5' primer, a J-beta primer mix was included in a second PCR lasting roughly 6 to 12 cycles. TCRdb re-called the 5' RACE reads through MiXCR, storing one row per CDR3 protein. In the table there are 790,000 or so distinct CDR3 sequences, about 46% of which are singletons. The specimen was blood. These receptors came from a man older than 75 in good health.

V and J are TRBV3-1 and TRBJ2-1, with a weak D call TRBD2 (5 bases). This CDR3 is 13 amino acids long. CDR1 is LGHDT and CDR2 is YNNKEL in the germline V gene (reference sequence). V lost 4 bases and J 8 bases, leaving 12 bases between the germline ends. The CDR3 reads CASSPVARDEQFF. The CDR3 nucleotides read TGTGCCAGCAGCCCCGTAGCGAGGGATGAGCAGTTCTTC.

Details on this clonotype: One end of the junction varies from germline; a read error may be responsible. This chain joins TRBV2 and TRBJ2-6; D may be TRBD1 or TRBD2 (5 bases each). CDR1 and CDR2 from the germline V gene are SNHLY and FYNNEI. The length of the CDR3 is 18 residues. CDR3 residues: CASKGRTSTFSGASVLTF. DNA for the CDR3: TGTGCCAGCAAAGGCAGGACTTCAACCTTTTCTGGGGCCAGCGTCCTGACTTTT.

This rearrangement joins TRBV5-5 to TRBJ1-1; no definite D call. V lost 2 bases to trimming and J lost 0 bases, with 8 bases between them. Germline values: CDR1 SGHKS, CDR2 YYEKEE (reference sequence). This CDR3 is built from 14 residues. CDR3 in amino acids: CASSFASMNTEAFF. CDR3 coding DNA: TGTGCCAGCAGCTTTGCAAGTATGAACACTGAAGCTTTCTTT. Supplemented by reference TRBV5-5 and TRBJ1-1, the full variable domain reads DAGVTQSPTHLIKTRGQQVTLRCSPISGHKSVSWYQQVLGQGPQFIFQYYEKEERGRGNFPDRFSARQFPNYSSELNVNALLLGDSALYLCASSFASMNTEAFFGQGTRLTVV.

This chain uses TRBV3-1 with TRBJ1-5, with 7 bases matching TRBD1. CDR3 length: 15 amino acids. CDR1 is LGHDT, CDR2 YNNKEL, per germline (reference sequence). V gave up 5 bases and J gave up 4 bases; unmatched junction bases: 8. The chain's CDR3 is CASSSRQGANQPQHF. Here the CDR3 DNA reads TGTGCCAGCAGCTCACGACAGGGTGCGAATCAGCCCCAGCATTTT.

Comment on this clonotype: The conserved phenylalanine or tryptophan is not found at the CDR3 terminus, so this likely reflects a read error. This chain uses TRBV12-3 or TRBV12-4 with TRBJ2-3, with 7 bases fitting TRBD2. This CDR3 spans 15 amino acids. Losses at the gene ends were 2 bases for V and 3 bases for J; bases not matched to a gene: 5. The CDR3 protein is CASSLILGGTDTQYI. DNA for the CDR3: TGTGCCAGCAGTTTAATCCTGGGGGGGACAGATACGCAGTATATT.

The genes are TRBV9 and TRBJ2-1; D unresolved. Germline V gene lookup returns CDR1 SGDLS and CDR2 YYNGEE. The ends were cut back, 4 bases at V and 10 bases at J, with 15 bases in the middle. The CDR3 is 13 amino acids. The CDR3 here is CASSPTSRAEQFF. The CDR3 nucleotides are TGTGCCAGCAGCCCGACCAGTAGGGCCGAGCAGTTCTTC.

A word on this clonotype: The junction shows a germline mismatch at one end, possibly a read error. The gene calls are TRBV29-1 and TRBJ1-2; 8 bases map to TRBD1. The CDR3 is 13 amino acids. Germline V gives CDR1 SQVTM, CDR2 ANQGSEA. The CDR3 loop is CSVDRDRIYSYTF. CDR3 DNA: TGCAGCGTTGATCGGGACAGGATCTATAGCTACACCTTC. The variable domain in full, with the rest retrieved from reference TRBV29-1 and TRBJ1-2, is SAVISQKPSRDICQRGTSLTIQCQVDSQVTMMFWYRQQPGQSLTLIATANQGSEATYESGFVIDKFPISRPNLTFSTLTVSNMSPEDSSIYLCSVDRDRIYSYTFGSGTRLTVV.

This clonotype showed up just once. The gene calls are TRBV12-3 or TRBV12-4 and TRBJ2-3; D is unclear. V was trimmed by 7 bases and J by 9 bases, leaving 17 bases between them. The CDR3 runs 13 residues. CDR3: CASTSKEPKTQYF. In nucleotides, the CDR3 is TGTGCCAGCACTTCGAAGGAGCCGAAAACGCAGTATTTT.

The rearrangement links TRBV20-1 to TRBJ1-5; D possibly corresponds to TRBD1 (5 bases). Trimming pared 5 bases from V and 0 bases from J, leaving 14 bases between. Germline CDR1 DFQATT, CDR2 SNEGSKA (reference sequence). This CDR3 comprises 15 residues. In DNA, the CDR3 is TGCAGTGCTGTTAACTCAGGGTTTAGCAATCAGCCCCAGCATTTT. It specifies CSAVNSGFSNQPQHF.

V is TRBV14 and J is TRBJ2-4, with D possibly being TRBD1 (6 bases). The DNA end favors TRBJ2-7, so the J call may be wrong. This CDR3 is built from 15 residues. Per the germline V gene, CDR1 is SGHDN and CDR2 is FVKESK. The DNA for the CDR3 is TGTGCCAGCAGCCAAAAAGACAGGTCAAGGAACGAGCAGTACTTC. This gives the protein CASSQKDRSRNEQYF.

This clonotype has a single count. This chain uses TRBV28 with TRBJ2-7; D unresolved. Germline V lookup: CDR1 MDHEN, CDR2 SYDVKM. Trimming removed 6 bases at V and 7 bases at J, with 16 bases between. The CDR3 has 13 residues. The CDR3 region has the DNA TGTGCCAGCAGAAAAACTGCGCTTAATGAGCAGTACTTC. Translating gives CASRKTALNEQYF.

This clonotype was counted a few times. V and J are TRBV20-1 and TRBJ2-3, with TRBD2 identical over 9 bases. The J segment lost 5 bases and the V segment lost 0 bases, leaving 9 bases of the junction unmatched. Germline CDR1 is DFQATT and CDR2 is SNEGSKA (reference sequence). This CDR3 has 16 amino acids. CDR3 in DNA: TGCAGTGCTAGAGATCTTCTAGCGGGATTGGGAGATACGCAGTATTTT. Protein product: CSARDLLAGLGDTQYF.

This chain uses TRBV20-1 with TRBJ2-1; 10 bases are a match to TRBD2. Germline-derived CDR1 and CDR2 are DFQATT and SNEGSKA (reference sequence). The CDR3 loop spans 15 amino acids. The ends lost 6 bases at V and 4 bases at J; junction bases unmatched: 9. The CDR3 loop reads CSALIFSGGYNEQFF. CDR3 nucleotides: TGCAGTGCGCTTATTTTTAGCGGGGGGTACAATGAGCAGTTCTTC.

This chain connects TRBV6-5 to TRBJ2-1, with D possibly TRBD2 on 5 matching bases. V was cut by 4 bases and J by 12 bases, with 13 bases left in between. This CDR3 has 12 residues. Germline CDR1 is MNHEY and CDR2 is SVGAGI. CDR3 protein: CASSSAGGWQFF. CDR3 sequence (DNA): TGTGCCAGCAGTTCCGCGGGCGGTTGGCAGTTCTTC.

The table lists this clonotype with a few counts. The chain joins TRBV5-1 to TRBJ2-3; D gene ambiguous. The V end lost 1 base, the J end lost 2 bases, and 11 bases lay between the germline ends. CDR1 is SGHRS, CDR2 YFSETQ, per germline. The CDR3 has 15 residues. The CDR3 DNA is TGCGCCAGCAGCTTGCGCAGGTCAGACACAGATACGCAGTATTTT. This codes for CASSLRRSDTDTQYF.

The CDR3 loop is CSARRSSGTNEAFF. CDR3 sequence (DNA): TGCAGTGCTAGGAGGTCGTCGGGGACAAATGAAGCTTTCTTT. The chain combines TRBV20-1 with TRBJ1-1, with D perhaps TRBD1 (6 bases). Trimming stripped 3 bases from V and 7 bases from J, with 18 bases between. The length of the CDR3 is 14 residues. CDR1 is DFQATT and CDR2 is SNEGSKA in the germline V gene (reference sequence).

This clonotype was seen a few times. This chain joins TRBV20-1 and TRBJ2-1, with 7 bases fitting TRBD2. Germline CDR1 is DFQATT and CDR2 is SNEGSKA (reference sequence). The CDR3 is 14 residues long. V shed 3 bases, J shed 9 bases, and the junction held 11 bases outside the gene matches. The chain's CDR3 is CSASAGVLDGEQFF. CDR3 sequence (DNA): TGCAGTGCTAGTGCGGGAGTGCTGGATGGTGAGCAGTTCTTC.

The chain has TRBV13 and TRBJ2-4; D not certain. With 5 bases removed from V and 6 bases from J, the gap between germline ends came to 14 bases. Germline CDR1 and CDR2: PRHDT and FYEKMQ (reference sequence). CDR3 length equals 14 residues. The CDR3 here is CASSNQSIGNIQYF. The DNA of the CDR3 is TGTGCCAGCAGCAACCAATCGATAGGAAACATTCAGTACTTC.

Points on this clonotype: Possible read error: a much larger clone is one base away. This sequence joins TRBV10-3 and TRBJ2-3, with D unresolved. This CDR3 region has 14 residues. Germline V lookup: CDR1 ENHRY, CDR2 SYGVKD. The CDR3: CAIREKAHTDTQYF. DNA of the CDR3: TGTGCCATCCGTGAAAAAGCGCACACAGATACGCAGTATTTT.